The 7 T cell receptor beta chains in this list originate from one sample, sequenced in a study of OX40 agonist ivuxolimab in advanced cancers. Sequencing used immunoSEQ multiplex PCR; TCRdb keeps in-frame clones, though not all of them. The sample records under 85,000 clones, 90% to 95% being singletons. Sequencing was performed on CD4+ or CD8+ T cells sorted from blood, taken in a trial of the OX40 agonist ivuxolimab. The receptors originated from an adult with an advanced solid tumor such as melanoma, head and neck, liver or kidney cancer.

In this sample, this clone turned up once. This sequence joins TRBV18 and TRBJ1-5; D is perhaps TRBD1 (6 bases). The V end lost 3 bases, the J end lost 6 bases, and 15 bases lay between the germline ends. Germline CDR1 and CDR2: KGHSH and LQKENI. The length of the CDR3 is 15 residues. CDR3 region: CASSPYGGGSQPQHF. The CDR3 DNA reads TGTGCCAGCTCACCCTATGGAGGGGGTAGTCAGCCCCAGCATTTT.

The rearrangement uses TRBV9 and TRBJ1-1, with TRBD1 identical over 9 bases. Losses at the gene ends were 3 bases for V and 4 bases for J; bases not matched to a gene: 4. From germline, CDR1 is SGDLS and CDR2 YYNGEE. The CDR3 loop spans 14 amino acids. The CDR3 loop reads CASSGTQGATEAFF. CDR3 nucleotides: TGTGCCAGCAGCGGAACACAGGGGGCCACTGAAGCTTTCTTT.

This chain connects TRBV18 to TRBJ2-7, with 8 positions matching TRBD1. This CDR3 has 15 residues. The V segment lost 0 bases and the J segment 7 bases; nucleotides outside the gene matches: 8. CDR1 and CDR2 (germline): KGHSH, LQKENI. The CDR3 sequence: CASSPPGRGPGEQYF. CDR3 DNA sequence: TGTGCCAGCTCACCACCGGGCAGGGGGCCGGGTGAGCAGTACTTC.

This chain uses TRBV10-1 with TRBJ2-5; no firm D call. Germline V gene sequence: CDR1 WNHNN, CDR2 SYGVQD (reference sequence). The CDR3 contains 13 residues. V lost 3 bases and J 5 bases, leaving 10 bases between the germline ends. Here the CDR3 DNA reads TGCGCCAGCAGTGATGGCAGCCTGGAGACCCAGTACTTC. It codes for CASSDGSLETQYF.

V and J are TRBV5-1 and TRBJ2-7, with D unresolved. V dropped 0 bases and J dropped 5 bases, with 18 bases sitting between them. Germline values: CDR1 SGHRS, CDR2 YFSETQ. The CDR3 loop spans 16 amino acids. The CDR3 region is CASSLGLSIRVDEQYF. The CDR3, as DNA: TGCGCCAGCAGCTTGGGACTCTCGATTAGGGTCGACGAGCAGTACTTC.

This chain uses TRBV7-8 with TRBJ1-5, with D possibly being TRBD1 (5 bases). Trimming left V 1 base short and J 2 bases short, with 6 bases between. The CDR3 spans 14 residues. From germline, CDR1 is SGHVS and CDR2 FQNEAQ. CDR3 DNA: TGTGCCAGCAGCTTAGTAGGGGGCAATCAGCCCCAGCATTTT. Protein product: CASSLVGGNQPQHF. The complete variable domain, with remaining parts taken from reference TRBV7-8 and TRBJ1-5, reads GAGVSQSPRYKVAKRGQDVALRCDPISGHVSLFWYQQALGQGPEFLTYFQNEAQLDKSGLPSDRFFAERPEGSVSTLKIQRTQQEDSAVYLCASSLVGGNQPQHFGDGTRLSIL.

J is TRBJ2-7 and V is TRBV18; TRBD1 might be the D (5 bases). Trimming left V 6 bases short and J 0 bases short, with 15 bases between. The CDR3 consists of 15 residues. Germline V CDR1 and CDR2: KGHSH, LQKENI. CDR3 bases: TGTGCCAGCTCCCCCAGTAGGGGAAGCTCCTACGAGCAGTACTTC. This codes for CASSPSRGSSYEQYF.